A single sample is the source of the 27 T cell receptor beta chains below, sequenced in a study of OX40 agonist ivuxolimab in advanced cancers. The method was immunoSEQ multiplex PCR; TCRdb's version includes in-frame clones alone and lacks a portion of them. The sample yields 60,000 to 70,000 clones, about 90% seen once. The sample here was CD4+ or CD8+ T cells sorted from blood, taken in a trial of the OX40 agonist ivuxolimab. Receptors were obtained from an adult with an advanced solid tumor such as melanoma, head and neck, liver or kidney cancer.

This chain connects TRBV27 to TRBJ1-4; the match to TRBD1 covers 10 bases. From germline, CDR1 is MNHEY and CDR2 SMNVEV (reference sequence). The CDR3 covers 15 residues. V lost 6 bases, J lost 7 bases, and 8 bases stayed unmatched. CDR3 in DNA: TGTGCCAGCAGCCTTGGACAGGGGGTGGGTGAAAAACTGTTTTTT. As protein: CASSLGQGVGEKLFF.

The chain is built from TRBV7-6 and TRBJ1-5, with D hard to call. V was cut by 5 bases and J by 4 bases, with 9 bases left in between. CDR1 SGHVS and CDR2 FNYEAQ come from the germline V gene. The CDR3 spans 13 residues. The CDR3 reads CASSPAMNQPQHF. The CDR3 nucleotides are TGTGCCAGCAGCCCAGCTATGAATCAGCCCCAGCATTTT. The full variable domain, rest sourced from reference TRBV7-6 and TRBJ1-5, is GAGVSQSPRYKVTKRGQDVALRCDPISGHVSLYWYRQALGQGPEFLTYFNYEAQQDKSGLPNDRFSAERPEGSISTLTIQRTEQRDSAMYRCASSPAMNQPQHFGDGTRLSIL.

The V call is TRBV7-9, the J call TRBJ2-3, with unresolved D. Trimming took off 4 bases at V and 1 base at J, with 9 bases between the two ends. The CDR3 contains 14 residues. Germline CDR1 reads SEHNR; CDR2 reads FQNEAQ (reference sequence). CDR3 region: CASSSLQGTDTQYF. As DNA, the CDR3 is TGTGCCAGCAGCTCACTCCAGGGCACAGATACGCAGTATTTT.

The chain employs TRBV10-3 and TRBJ2-7; D remains ambiguous. In germline, CDR1 is ENHRY, CDR2 SYGVKD. CDR3 length: 14 residues. V lost 0 bases and J 1 base, leaving 7 bases between the germline ends. CDR3 nucleotide sequence: TGTGCCATCAGTGAGTCGCAGGATTCCTACGAGCAGTACTTC. It encodes CAISESQDSYEQYF.

The chain carries TRBV7-3 and TRBJ2-2; TRBD2 is a possible D gene (6 bases). The CDR3 has 14 amino acids. Germline V gene lookup returns CDR1 SGHTA and CDR2 FQGTGA. With 6 bases removed from V and 2 bases from J, the gap between germline ends came to 10 bases. The CDR3 spells CASSYGTNTGELFF. CDR3 nucleotides: TGTGCCAGCAGTTACGGGACTAACACCGGGGAGCTGTTTTTT.

The J gene is TRBJ2-1, the V gene TRBV4-1, with a possible D match to TRBD2 (5 bases). The CDR3 covers 15 residues. Deletions cut 4 bases from V and 4 bases from J, with 14 bases between. Per the germline V gene, CDR1 is MGHRA and CDR2 is YSYEKL. CDR3 in amino acids: CASSPVAGTYNEQFF. CDR3 nucleotide sequence: TGCGCCAGCAGCCCCGTGGCGGGTACTTACAATGAGCAGTTCTTC.

The chain has TRBV6-1 and TRBJ1-1; D is unclear. The CDR3 spans 10 residues. From germline, CDR1 is MNHNS and CDR2 SASEGT. The V end lost 2 bases, the J end lost 12 bases, and 7 bases lay between the germline ends. CDR3 region: CASSEIVPFF. The CDR3 DNA reads TGTGCCAGCAGTGAAATCGTCCCTTTCTTT.

The V call is TRBV7-2, the J call TRBJ2-7; TRBD1 matches 9 bases. Trimming cost V 5 bases and J 5 bases; bases outside gene matches: 10. The germline CDR1 and CDR2 sequences are SGHTA and FQGNSA. The CDR3 runs to 15 residues. CDR3 loop: CASSASGTGTDEQYF. CDR3 coding DNA: TGTGCCAGCAGCGCCTCCGGGACAGGGACCGACGAGCAGTACTTC.

V is TRBV19 and J is TRBJ2-3; possible D gene TRBD1, 6 bases. V was cut by 11 bases and J by 4 bases, with 13 bases left in between. Per the germline V gene, CDR1 is LNHDA and CDR2 is SQIVND (reference sequence). The CDR3 is 12 amino acids. CDR3 DNA: TGTGCCGCGAAAGGGGGAGCAGATACGCAGTATTTT. Translated, it gives CAAKGGADTQYF. Full variable domain (rest looked up from reference TRBV19 and TRBJ2-3): DGGITQSPKYLFRKEGQNVTLSCEQNLNHDAMYWYRQDPGQGLRLIYYSQIVNDFQKGDIAEGYSVSREKKESFPLTVTSAQKNPTAFYLCAAKGGADTQYFGPGTRLTVL.

CDR3 residues: CASSYAGRAEAFF. The DNA for the CDR3 is TGTGCCAGCAGTTACGCAGGTAGAGCTGAAGCTTTCTTT. This chain links TRBV6-5 with TRBJ1-1; the D is unclear. V gave up 2 bases and J gave up 6 bases, with 10 bases separating them. The CDR3 runs 13 residues. From germline, CDR1 is MNHEY and CDR2 SVGAGI.

This chain links TRBV18 with TRBJ2-1, with D unresolved. The length of the CDR3 is 13 residues. Trimming cost V 0 bases and J 9 bases, with 9 bases left between them. Germline V gene sequence: CDR1 KGHSH, CDR2 LQKENI. CDR3 sequence: CASSPPAKGEQFF. CDR3 bases: TGTGCCAGCTCACCACCGGCTAAAGGTGAGCAGTTCTTC.

V usage is TRBV19 and J usage is TRBJ1-4; D possibly corresponds to TRBD1 (5 bases). The CDR3 extends over 15 amino acids. CDR1 is LNHDA, CDR2 SQIVND, per germline (reference sequence). V lost 5 bases to trimming and J lost 0 bases, with 10 bases between them. This chain's CDR3 is CASSPRQSTNEKLFF. The CDR3 region has the DNA TGTGCCAGTAGTCCCCGACAGTCAACTAATGAAAAACTGTTTTTT.

The chain uses TRBV7-8 and TRBJ1-5; 8 bases agree with TRBD1. V lost 5 bases, J lost 0 bases, and 3 bases stayed unmatched. Germline assignment: CDR1 SGHVS and CDR2 FQNEAQ. The CDR3 consists of 15 residues. The CDR3 nucleotides read TGTGCCAGCAGCGGGACAGGATATAGCAATCAGCCCCAGCATTTT. Amino acid sequence: CASSGTGYSNQPQHF.

This sequence joins TRBV29-1 and TRBJ2-7, with D possibly TRBD1 on 7 matching bases. In germline, CDR1 is SQVTM, CDR2 ANQGSEA. CDR3 length: 12 amino acids. Between the trimmed V and J ends, which lost 6 bases and 7 bases, there was a span of 16 bases. This CDR3 is CSVEDRRGEQYF. CDR3 DNA sequence: TGCAGCGTGGAGGACAGGAGGGGGGAGCAGTACTTC.

The rearrangement joins TRBV4-2 to TRBJ1-2; D is perhaps TRBD1 (5 bases). Germline loops: CDR1 LGHNA, CDR2 YNFKEQ. The CDR3 contains 14 residues. Trimming removed 5 bases at V and 0 bases at J, with 10 bases between. The CDR3 reads CASSGTVTNYGYTF. CDR3 DNA sequence: TGTGCCAGCAGCGGGACCGTAACTAACTATGGCTACACCTTC.

This clone was seen once. This rearrangement joins TRBV4-3 to TRBJ2-2, with no clear D. The CDR3 has 16 residues. V was pared by 0 bases and J by 2 bases, with 10 bases between. CDR1 is LGHNA, CDR2 YSLEER, per germline. CDR3: CASSQDLDPNTGELFF. The DNA for the CDR3 is TGCGCCAGCAGCCAAGATCTTGACCCAAACACCGGGGAGCTGTTTTTT.

The sample holds one count of this clone. Here the CDR3 omits its conserved ending phenylalanine or tryptophan, so a read error is the likely source. It is unclear where the CDR3 begins or ends on the DNA, so no DNA is shown, and the CDR3 is as TCRdb lists it. The CDR3: CASSPERSSFY. The V call is TRBV7-9, the J call TRBJ1-1. Germline assignment: CDR1 SEHNR and CDR2 FQNEAQ (reference sequence). The CDR3 is 11 amino acids in total, end residues counted.

This clone has a handful of counts. The rearrangement links TRBV5-1 to TRBJ2-7; D possibly corresponds to TRBD1 (5 bases). Germline V gene lookup returns CDR1 SGHRS and CDR2 YFSETQ. The CDR3 is 14 residues long. V shed 4 bases and J shed 1 base, with 12 bases lying between them. The CDR3 loop is CASSPPTDSYEQYF. For the CDR3, the DNA is TGCGCCAGCAGCCCGCCGACAGATTCCTACGAGCAGTACTTC.

The chain carries TRBV30 and TRBJ1-5, with a tentative D call TRBD1 (6 bases). The length of the CDR3 is 13 residues. The V gene lost 2 bases and the J gene lost 3 bases, with 8 bases spanning the gap. From germline, CDR1 is GTSNPN and CDR2 SVGIG (reference sequence). The CDR3 DNA is TGTGCCTGGAGTTCAGGGGCCAATCAGCCCCAGCATTTT. This sequence encodes CAWSSGANQPQHF.

The chain is built from TRBV30 and TRBJ2-1, with 11 bases lining up with TRBD2. Germline V gene lookup returns CDR1 GTSNPN and CDR2 SVGIG (reference sequence). This CDR3 is 15 amino acids long. J gave up 4 bases and V 3 bases, and 5 bases lay outside the gene matches. In DNA, the CDR3 is TGTGCCTGGAGCATGGGACTAGCGGTTTACAATGAGCAGTTCTTC. Protein: CAWSMGLAVYNEQFF.

The V call is TRBV5-1, the J call TRBJ2-1, with 7 bases lining up with TRBD1. Germline assignment: CDR1 SGHRS and CDR2 YFSETQ. The CDR3 has 17 amino acids. V shed 3 bases and J 7 bases; nucleotides not matched to a gene: 16. CDR3 residues: CASSWNEVGPRGNEQFF. In nucleotides, the CDR3 is TGCGCCAGCAGCTGGAACGAGGTCGGGCCCAGGGGGAATGAGCAGTTCTTC.

The V call is TRBV10-3, the J call TRBJ2-7, with unresolved D. From germline, CDR1 is ENHRY and CDR2 SYGVKD. V dropped 4 bases and J dropped 5 bases, with 18 bases sitting between them. The CDR3 is 15 residues long. The CDR3, as DNA: TGTGCCATCAGTGTAAGGTCCGTTGGGGTCCACGAGCAGTACTTC. This encodes CAISVRSVGVHEQYF.

The sample holds one count of this clone. V usage is TRBV5-1 and J usage is TRBJ2-5; D might be TRBD2 (6 bases). The CDR3 consists of 13 residues. Trimming stripped 4 bases from V and 4 bases from J, with 11 bases between. Germline-derived CDR1 and CDR2 are SGHRS and YFSETQ. CDR3 in amino acids: CASSVSGPETQYF. The CDR3 region has the DNA TGCGCCAGCAGCGTAAGCGGGCCAGAGACCCAGTACTTC.

The sample holds one count of this clone. The chain employs TRBV7-8 and TRBJ2-5, with D possibly being TRBD2 (5 bases). CDR1 and CDR2 (germline): SGHVS, FQNEAQ. The V and J ends lost 7 bases and 2 bases respectively, with 11 bases between them. The CDR3 consists of 13 residues. The CDR3 coding sequence is TGTGCCAGCAATTTACAGCGGCAAGAGACCCAGTACTTC. It codes for CASNLQRQETQYF.

This chain connects TRBV7-6 to TRBJ2-1; maybe TRBD2 (6 bases). CDR3 size: 16 residues. Trimming pared 5 bases from V and 9 bases from J, leaving 23 bases between. The germline CDR1 and CDR2 sequences are SGHVS and FNYEAQ. The CDR3 nucleotides read TGTGCCAGCAGCCCGAGCGGGCGGGAACTATTGGCTGAGCAGTTCTTC. Protein: CASSPSGRELLAEQFF.

This chain joins TRBV11-3 and TRBJ1-1; D gene ambiguous. Germline CDR1 SGHNT, CDR2 YENEEA. With 5 bases removed from V and 6 bases from J, the gap between germline ends came to 16 bases. The CDR3 consists of 14 residues. The chain's CDR3 is CASSLGWAASEAFF. The CDR3 bases are TGTGCCAGCAGCCTCGGCTGGGCCGCCTCTGAAGCTTTCTTT.

This chain joins TRBV5-4 and TRBJ2-1; 8 bases are a match to TRBD2. The germline V gene encodes CDR1 SGHNT and CDR2 YYREEE (reference sequence). The CDR3 totals 16 residues. V was clipped by 0 bases and J by 9 bases; unmatched bases: 11. DNA for the CDR3: TGTGCCAGCAGCTTGGGTACGGGGGGGCCGGTCGGTGAGCAGTTCTTC. Encoded protein: CASSLGTGGPVGEQFF.